The rows below give T cell receptor beta chains drawn from one sample of a study of T cell changes during pregnancy in multiple sclerosis. TCRdb's copy holds only in-frame clones and misses some; the assay was immunoSEQ multiplex PCR. This repertoire shows under 55,000 clones, 85% to 90% found once; its top ten account for roughly 2%. The source material was peripheral blood, sampled in the first trimester of pregnancy. The receptors stem from a female donor with multiple sclerosis, enrolled in a pregnancy study. The CDR3 runs from the conserved cysteine through the conserved F or W. A D gene is named only where the DNA matches it firmly. Clone size appears in some rows only: once, few, many, or a class for an expanded clone.

d_call,clone_size,v_call,j_call,cdr3_aa,cdr3_nt
.,.,TRBV4-3,TRBJ2-1,CASSQDLVSGEWGFQFF,TGCGCCAGCAGCCAAGATCTCGTGTCGGGCGAGTGGGGCTTTCAGTTCTTC
TRBD2,.,TRBV6-6,TRBJ2-3,CASSFGGGVDTQYF,TGTGCCAGCAGTTTCGGCGGGGGGGTAGATACGCAGTATTTT
TRBD1,.,TRBV30,TRBJ1-2,CASGQGAVGYTF,TGTGCCTCGGGACAGGGGGCAGTAGGCTACACCTTC
TRBD2,.,TRBV4-3,TRBJ2-2,CASSQVSGGYTGELFF,TGCGCCAGCAGCCAAGTGTCCGGGGGGTACACCGGGGAGCTGTTTTTT
TRBD1,.,TRBV6-1,TRBJ1-2,CASSEAPGTGPKGYGYTF,TGTGCCAGCAGTGAAGCCCCCGGGACAGGGCCCAAAGGCTATGGCTACACCTTC
.,.,TRBV5-6,TRBJ2-5,CASRTGQSATGEETQYF,TGTGCCAGCAGGACCGGACAAAGTGCGACGGGGGAAGAGACCCAGTACTTC
TRBD1,.,TRBV5-4,TRBJ1-1,CASSPYRQGRTEAFF,TGTGCCAGCAGCCCCTACAGACAGGGTAGGACTGAAGCTTTCTTT
TRBD2,.,TRBV4-3,TRBJ2-1,CASSQVGGGPENEQFF,TGCGCCAGCAGCCAAGTAGGCGGGGGGCCGGAAAATGAGCAGTTCTTC
.,.,TRBV15,TRBJ1-5,CATSRDYGRGSNQPQHF,TGTGCCACCAGCAGAGATTATGGAAGGGGTAGCAATCAGCCCCAGCATTTT
.,.,TRBV28,TRBJ1-2,CASSLVFEYGYTF,TGTGCCAGCAGCCTCGTCTTCGAGTATGGCTACACCTTC
.,.,TRBV19,TRBJ2-3,CASSVISGDTQYF,TGTGCCAGTTCTGTTATTAGTGGAGATACGCAGTATTTT
.,.,TRBV2,TRBJ1-6,CASRGLQGLDNSPLHF,TGTGCCAGCAGAGGTCTACAGGGTTTGGATAATTCACCCCTCCACTTT
TRBD2,.,TRBV11-2,TRBJ2-1,CASSPTPGLAGVYNEQFF,TGTGCCAGCAGCCCAACACCGGGACTAGCGGGGGTATACAATGAGCAGTTCTTC
.,once,TRBV5-1,TRBJ1-2,CASSPAGTGGVGYTF,TGCGCCAGCAGCCCCGCGGGGACGGGGGGTGTTGGCTACACCTTC
.,.,TRBV5-6,TRBJ2-1,CASSLGRSYNEQFF,TGTGCCAGCAGCTTGGGGAGGAGCTACAATGAGCAGTTCTTC